This TCR beta chain was identified in a study of blood T cell repertoires in COVID-19. At the level of the study: The study drew acute and convalescent COVID-19 samples from the United States, Italy and Spain.

The CDR3 totals 15 residues. Germline assignment: CDR1 SGHAT and CDR2 FQNNGV. J gave up 6 bases and V 3 bases, and 6 bases lay outside the gene matches. This table comes from immunoSEQ multiplex PCR, and its TCRdb copy is limited to in-frame clones, with some not included. The sample consists of roughly 150,000 clones, 76% of them appearing once. This clonotype originated in a man aged 55 to 70 with acute or convalescent COVID-19. The source material was peripheral blood. J is TRBJ2-1 and V is TRBV11-2, with 9 positions matching TRBD2. This chain's CDR3 is CASSFSRLAANEQFF. CDR3 DNA sequence: TGTGCCAGCAGCTTCTCCAGACTAGCGGCCAATGAGCAGTTCTTC.